The clone carrying this T cell receptor (beta chain) came up a few times. Its antigen is not identified. These data belong to a study of T cell responses to AZD1222 COVID-19 vaccine. CDR3 length: 15 amino acids. Germline-derived CDR1 and CDR2 are SEHNR and FQNEAQ (reference sequence). Germline trimming cut 6 bases from V and 3 bases from J; bases unmatched to any gene: 6. Some clones are missing from TCRdb's copy, which holds only in-frame ones; the method was immunoSEQ multiplex PCR. The data hold 55,000 to 75,000 clones, with 79% observed a single time. Study-level points and caveats: Increased Spike-specific TCR breadth and depth were observed after two AZD1222 doses. Just a handful of AZD1222 recipients were seropositive at baseline.

Here the sequenced sample was peripheral blood, taken on day 0 of MenACWY control vaccination. The chain joins TRBV7-9 to TRBJ1-4, with TRBD1 matching 8 bases. This TCR derives from an adult in good health. CDR3 sequence (DNA): TGTGCCAGCAGTGACAGGGGAACGGCTAATGAAAAACTGTTTTTT. Residues: CASSDRGTANEKLFF.